This TCR beta chain derives from a study of cytomegalovirus exposure and HLA in healthy donors. Among the donors, all were healthy bone marrow donors. The PCR contained 60 Vbeta and 13 Jbeta primers. The assay was immunoSEQ multiplex PCR, and TCRdb's table has in-frame clones only and misses some. The sample has roughly 51,000 clones. The clonotype was recovered from a woman aged 40 to 50 in good health and CMV-seronegative. The specimen was PBMCs.

CDR3 amino acids: CASSYAIGEGYEQYF. DNA of the CDR3: TGTGCCAGCAGTTACGCGATCGGAGAGGGCTACGAGCAGTACTTC. This rearrangement joins TRBV6-6 to TRBJ2-5; a weak D match, TRBD2 (5 bases). The J call may be in error: the DNA end matches TRBJ2-7 better. The germline V gene encodes CDR1 MNHNY and CDR2 SVGAGI (reference sequence). This CDR3 comprises 15 residues.